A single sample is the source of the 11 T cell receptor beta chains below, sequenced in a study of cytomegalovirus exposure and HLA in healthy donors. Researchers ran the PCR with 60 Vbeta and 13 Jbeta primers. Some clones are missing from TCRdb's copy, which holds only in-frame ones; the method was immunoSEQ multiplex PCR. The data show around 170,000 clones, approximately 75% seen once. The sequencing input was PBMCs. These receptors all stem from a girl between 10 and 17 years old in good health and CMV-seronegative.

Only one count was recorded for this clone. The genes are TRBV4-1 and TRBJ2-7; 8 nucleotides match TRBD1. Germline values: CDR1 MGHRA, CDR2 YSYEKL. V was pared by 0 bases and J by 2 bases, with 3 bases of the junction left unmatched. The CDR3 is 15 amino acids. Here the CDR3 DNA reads TGCGCCAGCAGCCAAGAGTCAGGGGGCACCTACGAGCAGTACTTC. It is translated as CASSQESGGTYEQYF.

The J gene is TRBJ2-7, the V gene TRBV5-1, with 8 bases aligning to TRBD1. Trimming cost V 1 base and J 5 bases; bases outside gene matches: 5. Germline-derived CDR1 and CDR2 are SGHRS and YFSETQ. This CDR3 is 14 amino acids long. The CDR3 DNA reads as TGCGCCAGCAGCTTGCGGGCAGGGGGCGACGAGCAGTACTTC. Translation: CASSLRAGGDEQYF.

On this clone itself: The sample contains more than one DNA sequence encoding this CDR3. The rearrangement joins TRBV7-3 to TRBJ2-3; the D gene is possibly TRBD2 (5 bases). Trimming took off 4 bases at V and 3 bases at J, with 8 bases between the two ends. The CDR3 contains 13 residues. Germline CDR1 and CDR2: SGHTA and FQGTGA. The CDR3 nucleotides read TGTGCCAGCAGCTCCCGACTAACAGATACGCAGTATTTT. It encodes CASSSRLTDTQYF. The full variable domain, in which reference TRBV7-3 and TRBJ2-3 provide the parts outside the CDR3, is GAGVSQTPSNKVTEKGKYVELRCDPISGHTALYWYRQSLGQGPEFLIYFQGTGAADDSGLPNDRFFAVRPEGSVSTLKIQRTERGDSAVYLCASSSRLTDTQYFGPGTRLTVL.

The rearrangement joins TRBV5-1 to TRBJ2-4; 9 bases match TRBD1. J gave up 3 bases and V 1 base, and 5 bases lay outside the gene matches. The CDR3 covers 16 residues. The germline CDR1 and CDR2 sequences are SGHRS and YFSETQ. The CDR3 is CASSLYDRGSKNIQYF. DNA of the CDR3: TGCGCCAGCAGCTTGTATGACAGGGGGAGCAAAAACATTCAGTACTTC.

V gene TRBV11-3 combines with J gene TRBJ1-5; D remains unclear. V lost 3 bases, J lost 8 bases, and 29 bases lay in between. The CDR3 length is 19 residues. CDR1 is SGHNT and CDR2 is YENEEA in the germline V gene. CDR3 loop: CASSFPGPLPSLPVEPQHF. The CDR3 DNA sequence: TGTGCCAGCAGCTTCCCTGGGCCCCTACCTTCTCTCCCAGTGGAGCCCCAGCATTTT.

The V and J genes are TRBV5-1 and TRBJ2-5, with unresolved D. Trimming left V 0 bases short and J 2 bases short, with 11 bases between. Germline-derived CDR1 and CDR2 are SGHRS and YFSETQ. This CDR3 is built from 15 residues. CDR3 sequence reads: CASSLDAGPQETQYF. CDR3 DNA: TGCGCCAGCAGCTTGGACGCAGGCCCACAAGAGACCCAGTACTTC.

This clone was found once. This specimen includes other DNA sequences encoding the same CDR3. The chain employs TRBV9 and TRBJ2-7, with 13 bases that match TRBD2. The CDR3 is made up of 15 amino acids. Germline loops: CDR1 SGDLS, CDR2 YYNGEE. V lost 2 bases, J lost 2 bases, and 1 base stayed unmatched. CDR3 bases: TGTGCCAGCAGCGTCGGGACTAGCGGGGCCTACGAGCAGTACTTC. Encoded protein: CASSVGTSGAYEQYF.

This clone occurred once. The DNA for the CDR3 is TGTGCCAGCAGCTTGGTGACCGGGACAAGAAATCAGCCCCAGCATTTT. It specifies CASSLVTGTRNQPQHF. This chain joins TRBV5-5 and TRBJ1-5, with D perhaps TRBD1 (6 bases). Germline CDR1 is SGHKS and CDR2 is YYEKEE (reference sequence). Trimming took 0 bases from V and 4 from J, leaving 14 bases between them. CDR3 length equals 16 residues.

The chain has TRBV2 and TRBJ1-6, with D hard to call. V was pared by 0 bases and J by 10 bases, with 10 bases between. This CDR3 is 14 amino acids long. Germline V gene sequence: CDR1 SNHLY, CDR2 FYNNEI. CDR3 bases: TGTGCCAGCAGTGAAGCGAACGAGGGATCACCCCTCCACTTT. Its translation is CASSEANEGSPLHF.

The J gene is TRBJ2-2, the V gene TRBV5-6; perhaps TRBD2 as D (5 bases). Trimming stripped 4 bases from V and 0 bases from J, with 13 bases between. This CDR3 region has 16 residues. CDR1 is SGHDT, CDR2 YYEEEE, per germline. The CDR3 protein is CASSPEADTNTGELFF. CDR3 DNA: TGTGCCAGCAGCCCGGAGGCGGATACGAACACCGGGGAGCTGTTTTTT.

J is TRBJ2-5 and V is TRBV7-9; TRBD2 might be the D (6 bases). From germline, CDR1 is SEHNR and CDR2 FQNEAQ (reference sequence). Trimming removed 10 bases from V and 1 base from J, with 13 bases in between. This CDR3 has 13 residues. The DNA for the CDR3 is TGTGCCACCGGCTGGGGGGTCCAAGAGACCCAGTACTTC. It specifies CATGWGVQETQYF.